This TCR beta chain was captured in a study of T cell changes during pregnancy in multiple sclerosis. The V and J ends lost 7 bases and 7 bases, in that order; junction bases with no gene match: 4. The CDR3 runs to 13 residues. CDR1 is SQVTM, CDR2 ANQGSEA, per germline. Assay used: immunoSEQ multiplex PCR; TCRdb lists only in-frame clones, some missing. Of roughly 110,000 clones in the sample, around 92% are singletons; the top ten hold less than 2%. V gene TRBV29-1 combines with J gene TRBJ2-1, with 13 bases aligning to TRBD2. The source of this sequence is a female donor with multiple sclerosis, enrolled in a pregnancy study. The specimen comprised peripheral blood, sampled after pregnancy. The CDR3 DNA sequence: TGCAGCGGGGGACTAGCGGGAACGAATGAGCAGTTCTTC. Its translation is CSGGLAGTNEQFF.